This T cell receptor (beta chain) was documented in a study of T cells after yellow fever vaccination. Via MiXCR, TCRdb re-called the 5' RACE reads, giving one row per CDR3 protein. The sample carries 100,000 to 150,000 distinct CDR3 sequences, roughly 9% recorded once. This clonotype was picked up a small number of times. CDR3 size: 14 residues. Trimming took 5 bases from V and 2 from J, leaving 11 bases between them. CDR1 is SGHAT, CDR2 FQNNGV, per germline. The receptor's source is a man between 18 and 35 years old who received the YFV17D yellow fever vaccine. The chain links TRBV11-2 to TRBJ2-3, with D possibly being TRBD1 (6 bases). The sample in question was CD8+ T cells sorted from PBMCs, obtained on the day of the yellow fever booster vaccination. CDR3 sequence reads: CASSIGTSTDTQYF. For the CDR3, the DNA is TGTGCCAGCAGCATCGGGACATCCACAGATACGCAGTATTTT.